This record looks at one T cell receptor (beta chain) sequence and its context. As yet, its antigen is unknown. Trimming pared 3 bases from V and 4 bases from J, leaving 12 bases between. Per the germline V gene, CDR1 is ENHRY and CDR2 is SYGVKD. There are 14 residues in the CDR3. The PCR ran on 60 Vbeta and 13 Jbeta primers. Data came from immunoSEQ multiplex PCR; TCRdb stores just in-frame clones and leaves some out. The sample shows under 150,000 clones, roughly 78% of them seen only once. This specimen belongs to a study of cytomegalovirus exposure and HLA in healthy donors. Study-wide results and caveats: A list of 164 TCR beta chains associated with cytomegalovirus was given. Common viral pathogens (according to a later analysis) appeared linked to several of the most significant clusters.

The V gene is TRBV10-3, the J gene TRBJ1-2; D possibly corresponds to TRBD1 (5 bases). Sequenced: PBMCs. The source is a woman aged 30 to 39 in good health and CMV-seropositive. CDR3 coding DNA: TGTGCCATCAGTGAAGGACAAAGGCCCTATGGCTACACCTTC. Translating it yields CAISEGQRPYGYTF.